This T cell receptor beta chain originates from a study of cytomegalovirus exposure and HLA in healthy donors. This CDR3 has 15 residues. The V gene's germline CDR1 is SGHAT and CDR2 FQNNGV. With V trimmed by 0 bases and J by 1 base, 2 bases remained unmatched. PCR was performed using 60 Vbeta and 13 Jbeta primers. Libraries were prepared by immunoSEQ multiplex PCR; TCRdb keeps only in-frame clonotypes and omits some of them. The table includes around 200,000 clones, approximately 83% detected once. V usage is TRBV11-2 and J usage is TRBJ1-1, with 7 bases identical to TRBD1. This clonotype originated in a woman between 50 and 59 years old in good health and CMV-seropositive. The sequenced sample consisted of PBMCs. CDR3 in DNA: TGTGCCAGCAGCTTAGATAGGACAGGGAACACTGAAGCTTTCTTT. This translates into CASSLDRTGNTEAFF.